What follows are 4 T cell receptor beta chains derived from one specimen sequenced in a study of T cell responses to AZD1222 COVID-19 vaccine. Assay used: immunoSEQ multiplex PCR; TCRdb lists only in-frame clones, some missing. The table includes 100,000 to 120,000 clones, 81% detected once. The input for sequencing was peripheral blood, taken on day 0 of AZD1222 vaccination. The receptors were sampled from an adult in good health.

The table lists this clone with a few counts. Here the CDR3 reads CASSQLMVGELFF. CDR3 nucleotides: TGCGCCAGCAGCCAATTAATGGTCGGGGAGCTGTTTTTT. The chain has TRBV5-1 and TRBJ2-2; D gene ambiguous. The CDR3 sequence is 13 residues long. CDR1 is SGHRS and CDR2 is YFSETQ in the germline V gene. With 4 bases removed from V and 7 bases from J, the gap between germline ends came to 11 bases.

The chain links TRBV6-5 to TRBJ1-1; no clear D gene. Per the germline V gene, CDR1 is MNHEY and CDR2 is SVGAGI. The CDR3 has 12 amino acids. The V end lost 3 bases, the J end lost 3 bases, and 5 bases lay between the germline ends. CDR3 residues: CASSYRDTEAFF. The CDR3 DNA follows: TGTGCCAGCAGTTATAGGGACACTGAAGCTTTCTTT.

The V call is TRBV7-2, the J call TRBJ1-1; 7 positions agree with TRBD1. Germline V gene lookup returns CDR1 SGHTA and CDR2 FQGNSA. The CDR3 is 13 amino acids. V was pared by 6 bases and J by 3 bases, with 4 bases of the junction left unmatched. The CDR3 sequence is CASSIQGYTEAFF. DNA for the CDR3: TGTGCCAGCAGTATACAGGGGTACACTGAAGCTTTCTTT.

This rearrangement joins TRBV5-1 to TRBJ1-4; tentatively, D is TRBD1 (5 bases). This CDR3 comprises 17 residues. V was clipped by 1 base and J by 0 bases, with 13 bases between them. The germline V gene has CDR1 SGHRS and CDR2 YFSETQ. The CDR3 nucleotides read TGCGCCAGCAGCTTGAACGCGGGGGGGACAACTAATGAAAAACTGTTTTTT. This translates into CASSLNAGGTTNEKLFF. Using reference TRBV5-1 and TRBJ1-4 for the parts outside the CDR3, the full variable domain is KAGVTQTPRYLIKTRGQQVTLSCSPISGHRSVSWYQQTPGQGLQFLFEYFSETQRNKGNFPGRFSGRQFSNSRSEMNVSTLELGDSALYLCASSLNAGGTTNEKLFFGSGTQLSVL.